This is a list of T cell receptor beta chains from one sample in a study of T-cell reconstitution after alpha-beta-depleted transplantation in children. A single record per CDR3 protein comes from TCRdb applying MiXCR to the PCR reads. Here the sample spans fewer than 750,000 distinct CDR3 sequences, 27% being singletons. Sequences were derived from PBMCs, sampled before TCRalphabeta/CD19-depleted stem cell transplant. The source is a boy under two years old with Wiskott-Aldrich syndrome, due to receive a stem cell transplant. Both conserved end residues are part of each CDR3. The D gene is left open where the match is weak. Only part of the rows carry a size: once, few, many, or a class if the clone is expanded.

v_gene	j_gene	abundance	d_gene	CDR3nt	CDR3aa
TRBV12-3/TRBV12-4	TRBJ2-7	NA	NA	TGTGCCAGCAGTTTTAGTTGGGTTCGGTTTACCTACGAGCAGTACTTC	CASSFSWVRFTYEQYF
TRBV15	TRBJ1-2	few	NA	TGTGCCACCAGCAGAGACAGGGATCTTAACTATGGCTACACCTTC	CATSRDRDLNYGYTF
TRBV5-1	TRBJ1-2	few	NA	TGCGCCAGCAGCTGGGGACCGGCGGATTATGGCTACACCTTC	CASSWGPADYGYTF
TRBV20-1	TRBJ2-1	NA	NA	TGCAGTGCTAGAGGGCTCTTGGGCGAAATCACCTACAATGAGCAGTTCTTC	CSARGLLGEITYNEQFF
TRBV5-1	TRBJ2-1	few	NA	TGCGCCAGCAGCTTCGGTGTTGCGGAGGAGTTCTTC	CASSFGVAEEFF
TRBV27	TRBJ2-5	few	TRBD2	TGTGCCAGCAGTTCATTAGCGGGAGGGGGGAGAGAGACCCAGTACTTC	CASSSLAGGGRETQYF
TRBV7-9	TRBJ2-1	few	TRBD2	TGTGCCAGCACCTTTCGACTAGCGGGAAGCTCCTACAATGAGCAGTTCTTC	CASTFRLAGSSYNEQFF
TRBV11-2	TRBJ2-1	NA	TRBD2	TGTGCCAGCAGGGGACTAGCGGGAGGGCTCAATGAGCAGTTCTTC	CASRGLAGGLNEQFF
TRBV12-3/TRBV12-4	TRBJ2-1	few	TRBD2	TGTGCCAGCAGCGTGGGACTAGCGGGATACAATGAGCAGTTCTTC	CASSVGLAGYNEQFF
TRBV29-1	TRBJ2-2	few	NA	TGCAGCGTTCTAAGGGTGACGGCCGGGGAGCTGTTTTTT	CSVLRVTAGELFF
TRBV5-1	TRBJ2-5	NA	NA	TGCGCCAGCAGCCCCCCCCCGGGACAAGAGACCCAGTACTTC	CASSPPPGQETQYF
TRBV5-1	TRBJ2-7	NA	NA	TGCGCCAGCAGCTTGGAACTCTCGGGCTACGAGCAGTACTTC	CASSLELSGYEQYF
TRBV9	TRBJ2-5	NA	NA	TGTGCCAGCAGCGTAGGGTACAAGCGGGAGAGTACAGGGGTACAAGAGACCCAGTACTTC	CASSVGYKRESTGVQETQYF
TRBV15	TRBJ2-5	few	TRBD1	TGTGCCACCAGCAGGCCCGGGACAGGGACCCAAGAGACCCAGTACTTC	CATSRPGTGTQETQYF
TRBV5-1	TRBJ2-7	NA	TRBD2	TGCGCCAGCAGCCGAGGTACTAGCGGCCATGGCTCCTACGAGCAGTACTTC	CASSRGTSGHGSYEQYF
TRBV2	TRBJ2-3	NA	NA	TGTGCCAGCAGCCGGGTGCGGAGCGTAGATACGCAGTATTTT	CASSRVRSVDTQYF
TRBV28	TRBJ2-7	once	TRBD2	TGTGCCAGCAGCTACTCCGGGGGGGAGCAGTACTTC	CASSYSGGEQYF
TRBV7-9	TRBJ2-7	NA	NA	TGTGCCAGCAGCCCCCTTCTGGGGATAATCTACGAGCAGTACTTC	CASSPLLGIIYEQYF
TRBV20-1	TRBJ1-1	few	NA	TGCAGTGCTAGAGATCCTAGGGCAGGGACTGAAGCTTTCTTT	CSARDPRAGTEAFF
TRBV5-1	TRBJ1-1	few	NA	TGCGCCAGCTGCTTGGTGTTCATGAACACTGAAGCTTTCTTT	CASCLVFMNTEAFF
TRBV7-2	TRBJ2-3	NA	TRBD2	TGTGCCAGCAGCTGGCGGGAGCCGACAGATACGCAGTATTTT	CASSWREPTDTQYF
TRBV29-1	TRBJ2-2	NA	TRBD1	TGCAGCGTAGAACAGGGGGCTAAGGCCGGGGAGCTGTTTTTT	CSVEQGAKAGELFF
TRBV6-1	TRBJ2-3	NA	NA	TGTGCCAGCAGTGTCCGGGGGGCCACAGATACGCAGTATTTT	CASSVRGATDTQYF
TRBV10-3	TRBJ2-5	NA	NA	TGTGCCATCAGTGAGTCGTCGGGTAGCCAGGTGGAGACCCAGTACTTC	CAISESSGSQVETQYF
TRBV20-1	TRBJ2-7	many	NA	TGCAGTGCTAGTTGGGGGAGAGTCGACGAGCAGTACTTC	CSASWGRVDEQYF
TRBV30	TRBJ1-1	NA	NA	TGTGCCTGGAAGGCTAACACTGAAGCTTTCTTT	CAWKANTEAFF
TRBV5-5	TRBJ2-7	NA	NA	TGTGCCAGCAGCTTGGGGCAAGGGACCGTTTACGAGCAGTACTTC	CASSLGQGTVYEQYF
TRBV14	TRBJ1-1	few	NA	TGTGCCAGCAGCCAATCAGGTCCGGTTGAAGCTTTCTTT	CASSQSGPVEAFF
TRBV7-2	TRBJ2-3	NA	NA	TGTGCCAGCTCGGTAGGGGGGAGGGTGGCAGATACGCAGTATTTT	CASSVGGRVADTQYF
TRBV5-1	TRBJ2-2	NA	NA	TGCGCCAGCACCGGGATTCCCGCGAACACCGGGGAGCTGTTTTTT	CASTGIPANTGELFF
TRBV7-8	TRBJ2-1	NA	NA	TGTGCCAGCAGCTTAGTATACCGGGAGTATTCCTACAATGAGCAGTTCTTC	CASSLVYREYSYNEQFF
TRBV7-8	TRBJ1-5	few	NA	TGTGCCAGCGGAGACAGCGACCAGGGTCCCCAGCATTTT	CASGDSDQGPQHF
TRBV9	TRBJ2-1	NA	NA	TGTGCCAGCAGCCCTATACCGGATCAGGGGGAGCAGTTCTTC	CASSPIPDQGEQFF
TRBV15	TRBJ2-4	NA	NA	TGTGCCACCAGCAGAGATCGGTGGGCGGAATCAAACATTCAGTACTTC	CATSRDRWAESNIQYF
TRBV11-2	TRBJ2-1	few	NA	TGTGCCAGCAGCTTACTCAGTGCTGACTCCTACAATGAGCAGTTCTTC	CASSLLSADSYNEQFF
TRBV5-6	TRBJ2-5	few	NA	TGTGCCAGCAGCTTGTCTCCACGCCAAGAGACCCAGTACTTC	CASSLSPRQETQYF